This T cell receptor (beta chain) was sequenced during a study of cytomegalovirus exposure and HLA in healthy donors. Across the study: Unique TCR beta sequences numbering some 120 million came from around 180 million T cells in an earlier analysis. Early release data held 85 million to 95 million unique TCRs from HLA-typed donors.

Both 60 Vbeta primers and 13 Jbeta primers went into the PCR. Sequenced by immunoSEQ multiplex PCR; TCRdb stores in-frame clones only, minus some. The data contain 200,000 to 250,000 clones, 70% to 85% of them singletons. With respect to this clone: Its matching antigen is unknown.

Study-wide results and caveats: Presence/absence analyses rested on an assumption that sequencing depth was roughly uniform across donors. Follow-up analysis seemed to connect common viral pathogens with several of the most significant clusters identified.

V trimming: 4 bases; J trimming: 4 bases; junction bases outside the gene matches: 7. Germline-derived CDR1 and CDR2 are MGHDK and SYGVNS. The CDR3 runs 15 residues. The V call is TRBV25-1, the J call TRBJ2-5; 9 bases agree with TRBD2. This TCR came from a woman in her fifties or sixties in good health and CMV-seropositive. The specimen sequenced was PBMCs. The CDR3 coding sequence is TGTGCCAGCAGTGGTGATAGCGGGAGAGTAGAGACCCAGTACTTC. This codes for CASSGDSGRVETQYF.